This T cell receptor beta chain stems from a study of T cells in Graves' hyperthyroidism and ophthalmopathy. Study-level points and caveats: The model anticipated ophthalmopathy a median about 7.1 months pre-onset. Most clonotypes expanded in thyroid above 0.001 were likewise present in blood.

The investigators amplified TCR beta CDR3 regions from RNA transcripts. The primer set for the first-round RT-PCR of the TCR CDR3 was HTBI. Each CDR3 protein gets one entry after TCRdb re-called the multiplex PCR reads with MiXCR. The table records 400,000 to 450,000 distinct CDR3 sequences, approximately 14% of them present only once. With 3 bases removed from V and 5 bases from J, the gap between germline ends came to 11 bases. Germline CDR1 is SGHTA and CDR2 is FQGNSA. The CDR3 spans 14 residues. This clonotype showed up many times. As yet, its antigen is unknown. Uncontrolled infection, other autoimmune disease, pregnancy or lactation disqualified patients from enrolment. Each diagnosis was grounded in clinical symptoms, serum thyroxine and TRAb, thyroid ultrasound, and orbital computed tomography.

This receptor was taken from a man between 18 and 29 years old with Graves' ophthalmopathy. This chain connects TRBV7-2 to TRBJ1-5; D might be TRBD1 (6 bases). Sequenced input: blood. This CDR3 is CASSFTDRDQPQHF. CDR3 coding DNA: TGTGCCAGCAGCTTTACGGACAGAGATCAGCCCCAGCATTTT.